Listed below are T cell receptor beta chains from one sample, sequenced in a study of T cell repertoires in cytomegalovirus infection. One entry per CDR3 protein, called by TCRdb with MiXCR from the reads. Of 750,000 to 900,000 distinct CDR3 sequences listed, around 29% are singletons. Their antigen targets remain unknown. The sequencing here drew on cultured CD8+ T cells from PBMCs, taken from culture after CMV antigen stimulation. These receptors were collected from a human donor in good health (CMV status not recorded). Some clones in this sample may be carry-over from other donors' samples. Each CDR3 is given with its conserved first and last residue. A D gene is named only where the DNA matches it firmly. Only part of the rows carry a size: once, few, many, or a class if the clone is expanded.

cdr3_aa: CSASPVSLRYNEQFF
cdr3_nt: TGCAGTGCTAGTCCCGTGTCCCTTCGCTACAATGAGCAGTTCTTC
j_call: TRBJ2-1
clone_size: .
v_call: TRBV20-1
d_call: .

cdr3_aa: CSARDISGGKSYEQFF
cdr3_nt: TGCAGTGCTAGAGACATTAGCGGGGGTAAATCGTATGAGCAGTTCTTC
j_call: TRBJ2-1
clone_size: .
v_call: TRBV20-1
d_call: TRBD2

cdr3_aa: CASSLLAGGPLGGGASEGNTQYF
cdr3_nt: TGTGCCAGCAGCTTACTAGCGGGGGGGCCTCTTGGTGGGGGGGCTTCTGAGGGGAATACGCAGTATTTT
j_call: TRBJ2-3
clone_size: .
v_call: TRBV7-8
d_call: TRBD2

cdr3_aa: CSAPSLAGPSNEQFF
cdr3_nt: TGCAGTGCGCCCTCCCTAGCGGGGCCATCCAATGAGCAGTTCTTC
j_call: TRBJ2-1
clone_size: .
v_call: TRBV20-1
d_call: TRBD2

cdr3_aa: CASSQLTLSNQPQHF
cdr3_nt: TGCGCCAGCAGCCAATTGACCCTTAGCAATCAGCCCCAGCATTTT
j_call: TRBJ1-5
clone_size: once
v_call: TRBV4-1
d_call: .

cdr3_aa: CASSTGQGVQTTNEKLFF
cdr3_nt: TGTGCCAGCAGCACAGGACAGGGGGTTCAGACAACTAATGAAAAACTGTTTTTT
j_call: TRBJ1-4
clone_size: .
v_call: TRBV7-9
d_call: TRBD1

cdr3_aa: CASRLETGAQYF
cdr3_nt: TGTGCCAGCAGACTTGAAACAGGGGCGCAGTACTTC
j_call: TRBJ2-5
clone_size: few
v_call: TRBV28
d_call: TRBD1

cdr3_aa: CASSPWTSGGNTGELFF
cdr3_nt: TGTGCCAGCAGTCCCTGGACTAGCGGGGGGAACACCGGGGAGCTGTTTTTT
j_call: TRBJ2-2
clone_size: .
v_call: TRBV6-1
d_call: TRBD2

cdr3_aa: CASSLATTVQETQYF
cdr3_nt: TGTGCCAGCAGCTTAGCCACGACAGTCCAAGAGACCCAGTACTTC
j_call: TRBJ2-5
clone_size: .
v_call: TRBV7-9
d_call: .

cdr3_aa: CASGATGYVGQLFF
cdr3_nt: TGTGCCAGCGGTGCAACGGGGTATGTCGGTCAACTGTTTTTT
j_call: TRBJ1-4
clone_size: once
v_call: TRBV27
d_call: .

cdr3_aa: CASSLYAPSVGTGGLFF
cdr3_nt: TGTGCCAGCAGCTTATATGCCCCCTCGGTGGGTACCGGGGGGCTGTTTTTT
j_call: TRBJ2-2
clone_size: .
v_call: TRBV7-9
d_call: .

cdr3_aa: CASSEYYRDALNYGYTF
cdr3_nt: TGTGCCAGCAGTGAATATTATCGGGACGCTCTTAACTATGGCTACACCTTC
j_call: TRBJ1-2
clone_size: .
v_call: TRBV6-1
d_call: .

cdr3_aa: CASIMSPISNEQFF
cdr3_nt: TGTGCCAGCATTATGTCTCCAATATCCAACGAGCAGTTCTTC
j_call: TRBJ2-1
clone_size: few
v_call: TRBV2
d_call: .

cdr3_aa: CASRPSDREDQPQHF
cdr3_nt: TGTGCCAGCAGACCCTCCGACAGGGAGGATCAGCCCCAGCATTTT
j_call: TRBJ1-5
clone_size: few
v_call: TRBV12-3/TRBV12-4
d_call: TRBD1

cdr3_aa: CASTSIGYTF
cdr3_nt: TGTGCCAGCACTTCCATTGGCTACACCTTC
j_call: TRBJ1-2
clone_size: .
v_call: TRBV2
d_call: .

cdr3_aa: CASSSIATGGDGYTF
cdr3_nt: TGCGCCAGCAGCTCCATCGCGACAGGGGGAGATGGCTACACCTTC
j_call: TRBJ1-2
clone_size: few
v_call: TRBV4-3
d_call: TRBD1

cdr3_aa: CSVDDTQYF
cdr3_nt: TGCAGCGTTGATGATACGCAGTATTTT
j_call: TRBJ2-3
clone_size: few
v_call: TRBV29-1
d_call: .

cdr3_aa: CSARNPGQRQETQYF
cdr3_nt: TGCAGTGCTAGAAACCCGGGACAGCGTCAAGAGACCCAGTACTTC
j_call: TRBJ2-5
clone_size: few
v_call: TRBV20-1
d_call: TRBD1

cdr3_aa: CASSLPGTESGNTIYF
cdr3_nt: TGTGCCAGCAGCTTACCGGGGACAGAGTCTGGAAACACCATATATTTT
j_call: TRBJ1-3
clone_size: many
v_call: TRBV7-9
d_call: TRBD1

cdr3_aa: CASSGPPGQAYEQYF
cdr3_nt: TGTGCCAGCAGTGGGCCCCCGGGACAGGCCTACGAGCAGTACTTC
j_call: TRBJ2-7
clone_size: .
v_call: TRBV2
d_call: TRBD1

cdr3_aa: CASSRSRGERNTIYF
cdr3_nt: TGTGCCAGTAGTAGAAGCCGGGGGGAAAGAAACACCATATATTTT
j_call: TRBJ1-3
clone_size: few
v_call: TRBV19
d_call: .

cdr3_aa: CASSYPYPRQGEQPQHF
cdr3_nt: TGTGCCAGCAGTTATCCCTATCCCAGACAGGGAGAACAGCCCCAGCATTTT
j_call: TRBJ1-5
clone_size: few
v_call: TRBV6-1
d_call: TRBD1

cdr3_aa: CASSLGLIYGYTF
cdr3_nt: TGTGCCAGCAGTCTGGGCCTGATCTATGGCTACACCTTC
j_call: TRBJ1-2
clone_size: few
v_call: TRBV28
d_call: .

cdr3_aa: CASSLGGKETQYF
cdr3_nt: TGTGCCAGCAGTTTAGGAGGGAAAGAGACCCAGTACTTC
j_call: TRBJ2-5
clone_size: many
v_call: TRBV27
d_call: .

cdr3_aa: CSARDREVYRGYTF
cdr3_nt: TGCAGTGCTAGAGACAGGGAGGTTTATCGTGGCTACACCTTC
j_call: TRBJ1-2
clone_size: .
v_call: TRBV20-1
d_call: .

cdr3_aa: CASSLSGPLNSPLHF
cdr3_nt: TGTGCCAGCAGCTTATCCGGACCCCTCAATTCACCCCTCCACTTT
j_call: TRBJ1-6
clone_size: many
v_call: TRBV7-6
d_call: .

cdr3_aa: CASMRLEGTQYF
cdr3_nt: TGTGCCAGCATGCGACTAGAGGGGACCCAGTACTTC
j_call: TRBJ2-5
clone_size: few
v_call: TRBV6-5
d_call: .

cdr3_aa: CASSLRRGKEADTQYF
cdr3_nt: TGTGCCAGCAGCCTTCGTAGGGGCAAGGAGGCAGATACGCAGTATTTT
j_call: TRBJ2-3
clone_size: few
v_call: TRBV7-2
d_call: .

cdr3_aa: CASSQDPPPGEGYTEAFF
cdr3_nt: TGCGCCAGCAGCCAAGATCCCCCACCTGGAGAGGGCTACACTGAAGCTTTCTTT
j_call: TRBJ1-1
clone_size: few
v_call: TRBV4-3
d_call: .

cdr3_aa: CASSSRWQTQETQYF
cdr3_nt: TGTGCCAGCAGTTCTAGATGGCAGACCCAAGAGACCCAGTACTTC
j_call: TRBJ2-5
clone_size: few
v_call: TRBV7-9
d_call: .

cdr3_aa: CSARDLGRGAEQFF
cdr3_nt: TGCAGTGCTAGAGATCTGGGCAGGGGGGCAGAGCAGTTCTTC
j_call: TRBJ2-1
clone_size: few
v_call: TRBV20-1
d_call: .

cdr3_aa: CASNESAGLNYGYTF
cdr3_nt: TGTGCCAGCAATGAATCTGCAGGTTTGAACTATGGCTACACCTTC
j_call: TRBJ1-2
clone_size: once
v_call: TRBV25-1
d_call: .

cdr3_aa: CASSEALNEQFF
cdr3_nt: TGTGCCAGCAGTGAAGCCCTTAATGAGCAGTTCTTC
j_call: TRBJ2-1
clone_size: many
v_call: TRBV6-1
d_call: .

cdr3_aa: CATSRDRQVRETQYF
cdr3_nt: TGTGCCACCAGCAGAGATAGGCAGGTCAGGGAGACCCAGTACTTC
j_call: TRBJ2-5
clone_size: .
v_call: TRBV15
d_call: .

cdr3_aa: CASSLTLAGGDYNEQFF
cdr3_nt: TGTGCCAGCAGCCTTACTTTAGCAGGGGGCGATTACAATGAGCAGTTCTTC
j_call: TRBJ2-1
clone_size: .
v_call: TRBV2
d_call: TRBD1

cdr3_aa: CSANWYRGNEQFF
cdr3_nt: TGCAGTGCTAACTGGTACAGGGGCAATGAGCAGTTCTTC
j_call: TRBJ2-1
clone_size: .
v_call: TRBV20-1
d_call: TRBD1

cdr3_aa: CASSYPGLGTEAFF
cdr3_nt: TGTGCCAGCAGTTACCCAGGTTTAGGCACTGAAGCTTTCTTT
j_call: TRBJ1-1
clone_size: .
v_call: TRBV6-2/TRBV6-3
d_call: .

cdr3_aa: CASSPTDRGPNTGELFF
cdr3_nt: TGTGCCAGCAGCCCTACTGACAGGGGACCGAACACCGGGGAGCTGTTTTTT
j_call: TRBJ2-2
clone_size: .
v_call: TRBV6-1
d_call: TRBD1

cdr3_aa: CASSYSPPITGLDRSYNEQFF
cdr3_nt: TGTGCCAGCAGTTACTCACCCCCAATCACGGGTTTGGATAGGTCCTACAATGAGCAGTTCTTC
j_call: TRBJ2-1
clone_size: .
v_call: TRBV6-2/TRBV6-3
d_call: .

cdr3_aa: CASSIAPGRPLHF
cdr3_nt: TGTGCCAGCAGCATTGCCCCGGGACGGCCACTCCACTTT
j_call: TRBJ1-6
clone_size: few
v_call: TRBV7-2
d_call: .

cdr3_aa: CASSLLRGTDTQYF
cdr3_nt: TGTGCCAGTAGTCTCCTCCGAGGGACAGATACGCAGTATTTT
j_call: TRBJ2-3
clone_size: .
v_call: TRBV19
d_call: .

cdr3_aa: CASSPRRDETYGYIF
cdr3_nt: TGTGCCAGCTCACCGAGGCGGGACGAGACCTATGGCTACATCTTC
j_call: TRBJ1-2
clone_size: once
v_call: TRBV18
d_call: .

cdr3_aa: CASSLLSLATNEKLFF
cdr3_nt: TGTGCCAGCAGCTTACTAAGCCTGGCAACTAATGAAAAACTGTTTTTT
j_call: TRBJ1-4
clone_size: .
v_call: TRBV7-6
d_call: .

cdr3_aa: CASSNDWEGARGYTF
cdr3_nt: TGTGCCAGCAGCAACGACTGGGAGGGGGCTCGGGGCTACACCTTC
j_call: TRBJ1-2
clone_size: .
v_call: TRBV6-6
d_call: TRBD1

cdr3_aa: CASRGLNEQFF
cdr3_nt: TGTGCCAGCAGGGGCCTCAATGAGCAGTTCTTC
j_call: TRBJ2-1
clone_size: few
v_call: TRBV6-6
d_call: .

cdr3_aa: CASTIGSNTEAFF
cdr3_nt: TGTGCCAGCACTATAGGTAGTAACACTGAAGCTTTCTTT
j_call: TRBJ1-1
clone_size: .
v_call: TRBV7-6
d_call: .

cdr3_aa: CASSQGPGAAGDGYTF
cdr3_nt: TGCGCCAGCAGCCAAGGACCCGGGGCCGCCGGCGATGGCTACACCTTC
j_call: TRBJ1-2
clone_size: few
v_call: TRBV4-3
d_call: .

cdr3_aa: CAVAAGTDTQYF
cdr3_nt: TGTGCCGTCGCCGCAGGCACAGATACGCAGTATTTT
j_call: TRBJ2-3
clone_size: .
v_call: TRBV10-3
d_call: .

cdr3_aa: CASSYSFRNSYNEQFF
cdr3_nt: TGTGCCAGCAGTTACTCTTTCCGGAACTCCTACAATGAGCAGTTCTTC
j_call: TRBJ2-1
clone_size: few
v_call: TRBV6-5
d_call: .

cdr3_aa: CASSSTGYADTQYF
cdr3_nt: TGTGCCAGCAGTTCAACAGGGTACGCAGATACGCAGTATTTT
j_call: TRBJ2-3
clone_size: .
v_call: TRBV2
d_call: .

cdr3_aa: CASSFRLRPGRNSPLHF
cdr3_nt: TGTGCCAGCAGCTTCCGATTGCGGCCAGGGCGGAATTCACCCCTCCACTTT
j_call: TRBJ1-6
clone_size: many
v_call: TRBV7-2
d_call: .